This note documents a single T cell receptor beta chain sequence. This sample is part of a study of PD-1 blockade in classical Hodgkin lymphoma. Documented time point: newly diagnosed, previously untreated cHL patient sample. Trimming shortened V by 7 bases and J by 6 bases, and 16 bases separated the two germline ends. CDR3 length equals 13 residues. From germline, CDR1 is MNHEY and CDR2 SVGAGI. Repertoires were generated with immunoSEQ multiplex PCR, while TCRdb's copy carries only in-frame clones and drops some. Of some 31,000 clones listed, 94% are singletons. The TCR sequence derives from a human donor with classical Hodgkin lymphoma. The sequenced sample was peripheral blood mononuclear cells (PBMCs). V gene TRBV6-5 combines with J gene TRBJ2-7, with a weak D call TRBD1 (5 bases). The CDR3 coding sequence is TGTGCCAGCACCCAAGGGGCTATGGGCGAGCAGTACTTC. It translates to CASTQGAMGEQYF.